Sequencing of this T cell receptor beta chain was carried out in a study of blood T cell repertoires in COVID-19. Overall study context: Whether acute or convalescent, the COVID-19 samples came from the United States, Italy and Spain. Sample material is recorded as cDNA or gDNA derived from T cells, B-cell-depleted T cells, or PBMCs.

CDR1 and CDR2 from the germline V gene are MDHEN and SYDVKM. The CDR3 is made up of 13 amino acids. V lost 3 bases to trimming and J lost 4 bases, with 7 bases between them. The authors' processing: Amplification of reference gene primers was used by the study to estimate nucleated cell counts. Sequenced by immunoSEQ multiplex PCR; TCRdb stores in-frame clones only, minus some. V, J and clone size are taken as reported in that table, and D and trimming were inferred from the DNA itself. The sample includes some 150,000 clones, approximately 88% of them seen just once. The J gene is TRBJ2-1, the V gene TRBV28; D ambiguous. The specimen sequenced was peripheral blood. The clonotype comes from a human donor in a cohort sampled during active COVID-19. The DNA of the CDR3 is TGTGCCAGCAGTTTTAGTCCGTACAATGAGCAGTTCTTC. Translation gives CASSFSPYNEQFF.